Listed below are T cell receptor beta chains from one sample, sequenced in a study of T-cell memory formation after mild COVID-19. From the 5' RACE reads, TCRdb called clonotypes with MiXCR, one entry per CDR3 protein. The data show 400,000 to 450,000 distinct CDR3 sequences, roughly 18% seen once. Input material: PBMCs or a T cell subset sorted from them (not recorded which). The receptors derive from a man between 18 and 29 years old who had mild COVID-19 (a few samples of this study predate the infection). Cell type and time point are not known. The CDR3 runs from the conserved cysteine through the conserved F or W. Fields, in order: CDR3 protein, CDR3 DNA, J gene, V gene, CDR3 length, clone size, D gene. D genes are given only for firm matches. A clone size is listed for some rows: how often the clone was seen (once, few, many), or a class if it is expanded.

CASSLAGGPVNEQFF,TGTGCCAGCAGTTTAGCGGGGGGGCCAGTAAATGAGCAGTTCTTC,TRBJ2-1,TRBV12-3/TRBV12-4,15,few,-
CASSPRVVANTGELFF,TGTGCCAGCAGCCCCCGCGTAGTCGCGAACACCGGGGAGCTGTTTTTT,TRBJ2-2,TRBV9,16,few,-
CASSFYSQGQDEQFF,TGTGCCAGCAGCTTTTATAGTCAGGGTCAGGATGAGCAGTTCTTC,TRBJ2-1,TRBV7-2,15,-,-
CATSGRGSNNEQFF,TGTGCCACCAGTGGCAGGGGTTCAAACAATGAGCAGTTCTTC,TRBJ2-1,TRBV24-1,14,-,-
CASRPQGYGYTF,TGTGCCAGCAGACCCCAGGGGTATGGCTACACCTTC,TRBJ1-2,TRBV6-5,12,-,-
CASSLIRRGAYNEQLF,TGTGCCAGCAGCTTAATACGGCGGGGGGCGTACAATGAGCAGTTATTC,TRBJ2-1,TRBV11-1,16,few,TRBD2
CASSGGDTETQYF,TGTGCCAGCAGCGGGGGGGACACAGAGACCCAGTACTTC,TRBJ2-5,TRBV6-5,13,few,TRBD2
CASSRGQGHNQPQHF,TGTGCCAGCAGCCGCGGACAGGGCCACAATCAGCCCCAGCATTTT,TRBJ1-5,TRBV7-9,15,few,TRBD1
CASSSDSPTAPLHF,TGTGCCAGCAGTTCGGACAGCCCAACGGCACCCCTCCACTTT,TRBJ1-6,TRBV28,14,few,-
CASSGATDTQYF,TGTGCCAGCTCCGGGGCGACAGATACGCAGTATTTT,TRBJ2-3,TRBV7-2,12,few,-
CASSNIAGGSNEQFF,TGTGCCAGCAGCAACATAGCGGGGGGGAGTAATGAGCAGTTCTTC,TRBJ2-1,TRBV21-1,15,few,-
CASSLRGVFSTEAFF,TGTGCCAGCAGCTTACGAGGGGTTTTTAGCACTGAAGCTTTCTTT,TRBJ1-1,TRBV7-2,15,-,-
CASSHRLLAGSTDTQYF,TGTGCCAGCAGTCACCGATTACTAGCGGGGAGTACAGATACGCAGTATTTT,TRBJ2-3,TRBV27,17,-,TRBD2
CAGSLASESPEAFF,TGTGCCGGCAGCTTAGCGAGCGAGAGTCCTGAAGCTTTCTTT,TRBJ1-1,TRBV7-9,14,few,-
CASSPTGTEGLKNTIYF,TGTGCCAGCTCACCAACGGGGACCGAGGGCCTCAAAAACACCATATATTTT,TRBJ1-3,TRBV18,17,few,-
CASSFSPEKGYEQYF,TGTGCCAGCAGCTTTAGTCCCGAGAAAGGGTACGAGCAGTACTTC,TRBJ2-7,TRBV7-2,15,many,-
CASSGPGYTQYF,TGTGCCAGCAGTGGGCCAGGGTATACGCAGTATTTT,TRBJ2-3,TRBV25-1,12,few,-
CASSFMGGTGAETQYF,TGTGCCAGCAGTTTCATGGGGGGGACAGGGGCAGAGACCCAGTACTTC,TRBJ2-5,TRBV6-6,16,few,TRBD1
CSASEPGGTYNEQFF,TGCAGTGCTAGTGAGCCAGGGGGCACCTACAATGAGCAGTTCTTC,TRBJ2-1,TRBV20-1,15,few,TRBD1
CASSLAHTGNYGYTF,TGCGCCAGCAGCTTGGCACACACTGGGAACTATGGCTACACCTTC,TRBJ1-2,TRBV5-1,15,once,-
CAISESGRGSLETQYF,TGTGCCATCAGTGAAAGTGGGCGGGGATCTCTGGAGACCCAGTACTTC,TRBJ2-5,TRBV10-3,16,-,-
CASSQGHLAGELFF,TGTGCCAGCAGCCAAGGGCACTTGGCTGGGGAGCTGTTTTTT,TRBJ2-2,TRBV4-2,14,many,-
CASSLGLAGANEQFF,TGTGCCAGCAGTTTAGGACTAGCGGGGGCTAATGAGCAGTTCTTC,TRBJ2-1,TRBV12-3/TRBV12-4,15,many,TRBD2
CASSLRRQGENEQFF,TGTGCCAGCAGCTTACGGCGGCAGGGGGAGAATGAGCAGTTCTTC,TRBJ2-1,TRBV7-9,15,few,TRBD1
CASSPKTYHSLGYTF,TGTGCCAGCAGCCCCAAAACATATCATTCCCTTGGCTACACCTTC,TRBJ1-2,TRBV2,15,many,-
CASSGVSSPETQYF,TGTGCCAGCAGCGGAGTGTCCTCCCCAGAGACCCAGTACTTC,TRBJ2-5,TRBV7-8,14,few,-
CASSLADTYNEQFF,TGTGCCAGCAGCTTAGCGGATACCTACAATGAGCAGTTCTTC,TRBJ2-1,TRBV12-3/TRBV12-4,14,many,-
CASRSLTRNTEAFF,TGCGCCAGCAGGAGCCTCACACGCAACACTGAAGCTTTCTTT,TRBJ1-1,TRBV4-1,14,many,-
CASSESSGLETQYF,TGCGCCAGCAGTGAGTCGTCGGGGCTGGAGACCCAGTACTTC,TRBJ2-5,TRBV10-1,14,once,-
CASSHTGTIYNEQFF,TGTGCCAGCAGTCACACCGGGACCATCTACAATGAGCAGTTCTTC,TRBJ2-1,TRBV12-3/TRBV12-4,15,few,-
CASKGLKGDSYEQYF,TGTGCCAGCAAAGGTCTGAAGGGGGACTCCTACGAGCAGTACTTC,TRBJ2-7,TRBV7-9,15,many,-
CASRAVGYNEQFF,TGTGCCAGCAGGGCGGTGGGGTACAATGAGCAGTTCTTC,TRBJ2-1,TRBV6-5,13,many,-
CASSIQTGTRAFF,TGTGCCAGTAGTATCCAAACAGGTACAAGGGCTTTCTTT,TRBJ1-1,TRBV19,13,-,-